Reported below is one T cell receptor beta chain. This specimen comes from a study of shared clonotypes between healthy human individuals. Execution of the assay was at deep level. Sequencing was performed with immunoSEQ multiplex PCR; in TCRdb, only in-frame clones are kept and a portion is missing. The sample holds about 450,000 clones, roughly 85% seen once. This CDR3 has 15 residues. The germline CDR1 and CDR2 sequences are SGHTA and FQGNSA. Trimming at V came to 5 bases and at J to 0 bases, leaving 6 bases not matched to a gene. This receptor was identified in a woman in her 40s in good health. Some clones in this sample may be carry-over from other donors' samples. Specimen: PBMCs. V usage is TRBV7-2 and J usage is TRBJ2-7, with TRBD2 matching over 8 bases. The CDR3 bases are TGTGCCAGCAGCCGGGGGGGGATACGCTCCTACGAGCAGTACTTC. Its protein product is CASSRGGIRSYEQYF.